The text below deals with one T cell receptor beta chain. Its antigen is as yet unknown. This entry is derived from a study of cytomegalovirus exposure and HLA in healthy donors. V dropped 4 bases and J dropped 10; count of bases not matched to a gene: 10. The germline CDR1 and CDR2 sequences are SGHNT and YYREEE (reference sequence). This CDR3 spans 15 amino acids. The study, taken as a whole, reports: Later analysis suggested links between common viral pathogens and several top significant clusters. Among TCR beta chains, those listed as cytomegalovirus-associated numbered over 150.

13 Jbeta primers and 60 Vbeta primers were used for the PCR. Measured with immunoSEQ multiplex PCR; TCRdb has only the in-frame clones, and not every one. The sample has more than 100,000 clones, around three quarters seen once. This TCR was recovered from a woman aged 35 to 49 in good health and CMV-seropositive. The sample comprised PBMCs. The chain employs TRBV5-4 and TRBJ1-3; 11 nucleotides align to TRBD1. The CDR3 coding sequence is TGTGCCAGCAGCAGCGGGACAGGGGGTTCAGAGACCATATATTTT. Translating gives CASSSGTGGSETIYF.